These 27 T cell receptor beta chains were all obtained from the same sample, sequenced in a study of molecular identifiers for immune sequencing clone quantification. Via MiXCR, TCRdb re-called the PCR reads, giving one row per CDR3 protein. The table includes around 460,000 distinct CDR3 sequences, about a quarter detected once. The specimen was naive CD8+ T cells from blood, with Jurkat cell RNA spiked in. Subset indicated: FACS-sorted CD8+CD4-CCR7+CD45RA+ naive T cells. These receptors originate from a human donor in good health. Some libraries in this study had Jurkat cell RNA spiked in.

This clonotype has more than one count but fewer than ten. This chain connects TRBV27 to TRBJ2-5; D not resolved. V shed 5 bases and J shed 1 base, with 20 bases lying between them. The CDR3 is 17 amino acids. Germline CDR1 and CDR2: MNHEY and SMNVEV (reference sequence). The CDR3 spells CASSPVLVIGPQETQYF. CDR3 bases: TGTGCCAGCAGTCCGGTACTGGTGATCGGTCCCCAAGAGACCCAGTACTTC.

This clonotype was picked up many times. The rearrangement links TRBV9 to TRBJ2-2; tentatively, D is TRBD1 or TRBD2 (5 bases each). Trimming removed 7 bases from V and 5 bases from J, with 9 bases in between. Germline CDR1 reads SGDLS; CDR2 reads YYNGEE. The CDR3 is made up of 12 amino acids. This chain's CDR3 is CASWDGTGELFF. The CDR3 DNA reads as TGTGCCAGCTGGGACGGAACCGGGGAGCTGTTTTTT.

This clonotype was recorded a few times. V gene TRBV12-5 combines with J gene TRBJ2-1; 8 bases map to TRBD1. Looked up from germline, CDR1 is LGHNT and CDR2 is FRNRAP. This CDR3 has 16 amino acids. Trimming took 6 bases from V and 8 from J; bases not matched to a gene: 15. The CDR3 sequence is CASGTRGQDSIDEQFF. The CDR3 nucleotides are TGTGCTAGTGGGACCAGGGGGCAAGACTCCATTGATGAGCAGTTCTTC. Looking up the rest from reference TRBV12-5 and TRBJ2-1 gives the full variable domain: DARVTQTPRHKVTEMGQEVTMRCQPILGHNTVFWYRQTMMQGLELLAYFRNRAPLDDSGMPKDRFSAEMPDATLATLKIQPSEPRDSAVYFCASGTRGQDSIDEQFFGPGTRLTVL.

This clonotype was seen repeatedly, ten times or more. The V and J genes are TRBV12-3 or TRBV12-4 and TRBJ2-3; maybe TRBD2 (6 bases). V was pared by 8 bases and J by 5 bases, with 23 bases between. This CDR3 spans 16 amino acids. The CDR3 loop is CASSEPGGTEGDTQYF. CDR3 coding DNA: TGTGCCAGCTCGGAACCTGGCGGGACGGAGGGAGATACGCAGTATTTT.

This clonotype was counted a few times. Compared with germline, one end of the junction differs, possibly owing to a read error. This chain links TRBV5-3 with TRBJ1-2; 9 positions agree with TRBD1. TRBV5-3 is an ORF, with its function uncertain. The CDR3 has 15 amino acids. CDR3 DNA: TGTGCCAGCAGCTTGGGGACAGGGTATCCCTATGGCTACACCTTC. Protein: CASSLGTGYPYGYTF.

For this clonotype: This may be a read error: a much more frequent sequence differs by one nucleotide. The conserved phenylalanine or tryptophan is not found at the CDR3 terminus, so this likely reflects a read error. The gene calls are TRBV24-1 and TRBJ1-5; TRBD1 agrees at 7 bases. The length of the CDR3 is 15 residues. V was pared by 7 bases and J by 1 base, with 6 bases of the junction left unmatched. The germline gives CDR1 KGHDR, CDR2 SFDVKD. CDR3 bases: TGTGCCACCAGCCAGACAGGGAAAAGCAATCAGCCCCAGCATTTG. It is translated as CATSQTGKSNQPQHL.

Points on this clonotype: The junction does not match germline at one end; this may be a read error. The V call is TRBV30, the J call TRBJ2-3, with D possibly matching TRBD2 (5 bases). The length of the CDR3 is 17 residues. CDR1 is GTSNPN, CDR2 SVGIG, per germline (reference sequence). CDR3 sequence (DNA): TGCGCCTGGAATCAGATAGGCGGAGGCCTCGCGGAAGATACGCAGTATTTT. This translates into CAWNQIGGGLAEDTQYF.

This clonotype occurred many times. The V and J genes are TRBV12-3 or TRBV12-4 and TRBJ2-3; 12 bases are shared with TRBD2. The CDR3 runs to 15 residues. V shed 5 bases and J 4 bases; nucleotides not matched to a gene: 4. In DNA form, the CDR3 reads TGTGCCAGCAGTCCTAGCGGGAGGGCATCAGATACGCAGTATTTT. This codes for CASSPSGRASDTQYF.

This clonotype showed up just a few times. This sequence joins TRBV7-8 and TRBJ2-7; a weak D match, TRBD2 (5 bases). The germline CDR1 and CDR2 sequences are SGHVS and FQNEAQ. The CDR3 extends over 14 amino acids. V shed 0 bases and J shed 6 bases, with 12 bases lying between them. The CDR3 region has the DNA TGTGCCAGCAGCTTAGCGACCCCCGGAGGCGAGCAGTACTTC. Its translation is CASSLATPGGEQYF.

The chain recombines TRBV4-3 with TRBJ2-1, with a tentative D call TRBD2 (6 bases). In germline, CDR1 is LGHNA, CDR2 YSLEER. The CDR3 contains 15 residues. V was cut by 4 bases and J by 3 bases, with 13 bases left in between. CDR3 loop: CASSPGGGSYNEQFF. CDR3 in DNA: TGCGCCAGCAGCCCCGGGGGAGGAAGCTACAATGAGCAGTTCTTC.

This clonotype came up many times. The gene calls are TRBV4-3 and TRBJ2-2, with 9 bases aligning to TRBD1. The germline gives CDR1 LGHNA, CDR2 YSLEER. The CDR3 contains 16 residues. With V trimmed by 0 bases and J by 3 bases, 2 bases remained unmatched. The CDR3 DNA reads TGCGCCAGCAGCCAAGATGGGACAGGGTACACCGGGGAGCTGTTTTTT. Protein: CASSQDGTGYTGELFF.

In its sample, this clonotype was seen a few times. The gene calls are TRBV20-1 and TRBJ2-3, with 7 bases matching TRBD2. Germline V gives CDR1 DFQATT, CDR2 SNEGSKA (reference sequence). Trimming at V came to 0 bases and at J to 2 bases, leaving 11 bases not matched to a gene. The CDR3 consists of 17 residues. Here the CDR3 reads CSARDSVRAGATDTQYF. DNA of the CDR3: TGCAGTGCTAGAGATTCTGTAAGGGCGGGAGCCACAGATACGCAGTATTTT.

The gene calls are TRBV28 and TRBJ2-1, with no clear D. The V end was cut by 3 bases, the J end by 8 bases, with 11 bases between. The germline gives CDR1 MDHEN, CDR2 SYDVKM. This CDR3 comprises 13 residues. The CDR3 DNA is TGTGCCAGCAGTTTGAACCCTCTGGATGAGCAGTTCTTC. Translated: CASSLNPLDEQFF. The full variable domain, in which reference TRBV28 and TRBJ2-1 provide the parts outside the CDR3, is DVKVTQSSRYLVKRTGEKVFLECVQDMDHENMFWYRQDPGLGLRLIYFSYDVKMKEKGDIPEGYSVSREKKERFSLILESASTNQTSMYLCASSLNPLDEQFFGPGTRLTVL.

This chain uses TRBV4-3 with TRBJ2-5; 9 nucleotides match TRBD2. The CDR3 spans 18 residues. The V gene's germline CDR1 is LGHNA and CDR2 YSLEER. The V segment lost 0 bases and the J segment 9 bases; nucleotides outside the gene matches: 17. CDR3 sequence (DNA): TGCGCCAGCAGCCAAGATTGCCGGTTGCTAGCGGGGTACGAGGCCCAGTACTTC. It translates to CASSQDCRLLAGYEAQYF.

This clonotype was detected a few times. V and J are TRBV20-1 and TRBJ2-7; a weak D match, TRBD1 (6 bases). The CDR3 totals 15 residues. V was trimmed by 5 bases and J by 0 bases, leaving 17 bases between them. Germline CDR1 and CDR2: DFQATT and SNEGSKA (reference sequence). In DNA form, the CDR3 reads TGCAGTGCTCTCCCCAGACAGGCCATCTCCTACGAGCAGTACTTC. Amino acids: CSALPRQAISYEQYF.

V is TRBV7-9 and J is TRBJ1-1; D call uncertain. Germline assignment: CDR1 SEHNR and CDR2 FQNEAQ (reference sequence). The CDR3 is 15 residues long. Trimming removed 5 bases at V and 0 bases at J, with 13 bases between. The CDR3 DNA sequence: TGTGCCAGCAGCGCAATTATAACCATGAACACTGAAGCTTTCTTT. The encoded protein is CASSAIITMNTEAFF.

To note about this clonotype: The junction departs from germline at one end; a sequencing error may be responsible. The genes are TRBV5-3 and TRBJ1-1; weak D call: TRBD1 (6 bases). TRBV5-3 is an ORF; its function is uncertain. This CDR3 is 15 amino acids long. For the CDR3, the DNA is TGTGCCAGCAGCGCCAGGGGTTCAGGGAACGCTGAAGCTTTCTTT. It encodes CASSARGSGNAEAFF.

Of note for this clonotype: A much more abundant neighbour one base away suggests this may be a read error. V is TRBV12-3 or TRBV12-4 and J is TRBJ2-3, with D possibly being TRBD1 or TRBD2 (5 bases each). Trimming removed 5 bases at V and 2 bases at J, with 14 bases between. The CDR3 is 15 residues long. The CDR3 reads CASSDLVGVTDTQYF. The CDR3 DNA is TGTGCCAGCAGTGATCTAGTGGGGGTCACAGATACGCAGTATTTT.

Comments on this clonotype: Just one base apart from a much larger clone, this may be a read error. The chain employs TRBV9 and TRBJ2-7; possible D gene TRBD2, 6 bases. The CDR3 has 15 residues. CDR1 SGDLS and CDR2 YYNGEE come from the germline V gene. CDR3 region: CACSAAAGLAYEQYF. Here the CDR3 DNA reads TGTGCCTGCAGCGCAGCAGCGGGCCTCGCCTACGAGCAGTACTTC.

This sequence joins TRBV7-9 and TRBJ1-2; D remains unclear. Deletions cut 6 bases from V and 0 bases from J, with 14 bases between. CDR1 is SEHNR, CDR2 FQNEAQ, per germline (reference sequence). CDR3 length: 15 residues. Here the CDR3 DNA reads TGTGCCAGCAGACCGGACCCGGCAGCTAACTATGGCTACACCTTC. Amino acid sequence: CASRPDPAANYGYTF.

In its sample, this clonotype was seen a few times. Here the CDR3 DNA reads TGTGCCAGCAGCTTAGCGCCTTCAGGGGAGCAGTTCTTC. Encoded protein: CASSLAPSGEQFF. The rearrangement uses TRBV7-2 and TRBJ2-1; D may be TRBD1 (5 bases). This CDR3 spans 13 amino acids. V shed 0 bases and J shed 10 bases, with 10 bases lying between them. Germline V gene lookup returns CDR1 SGHTA and CDR2 FQGNSA.

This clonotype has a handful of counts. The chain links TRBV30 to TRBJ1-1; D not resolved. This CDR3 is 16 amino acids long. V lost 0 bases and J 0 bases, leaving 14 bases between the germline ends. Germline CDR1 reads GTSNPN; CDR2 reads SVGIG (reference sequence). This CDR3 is CAWSVIQRAVNTEAFF. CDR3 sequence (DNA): TGTGCCTGGAGTGTTATTCAAAGGGCCGTGAACACTGAAGCTTTCTTT.

The CDR3 DNA follows: TGCGCCAGCAGCCAAGACGCGCCAATGAACACTGAAGCTTTCTTT. Protein: CASSQDAPMNTEAFF. The genes are TRBV4-3 and TRBJ1-1; D is unclear. CDR3 size: 15 residues. Germline V lookup: CDR1 LGHNA, CDR2 YSLEER. V lost 0 bases, J lost 0 bases, and 8 bases lay in between.

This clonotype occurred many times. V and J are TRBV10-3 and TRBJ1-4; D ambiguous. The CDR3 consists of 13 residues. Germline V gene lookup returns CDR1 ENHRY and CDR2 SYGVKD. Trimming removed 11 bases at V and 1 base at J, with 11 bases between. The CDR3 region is CASRVGTNEKLFF. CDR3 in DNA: TGTGCCTCGAGGGTTGGAACTAATGAAAAACTGTTTTTT.

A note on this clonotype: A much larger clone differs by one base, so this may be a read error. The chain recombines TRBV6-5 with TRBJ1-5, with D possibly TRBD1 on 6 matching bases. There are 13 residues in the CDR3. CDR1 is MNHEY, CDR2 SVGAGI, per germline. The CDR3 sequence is CASSYSGAQPLHF. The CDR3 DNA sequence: TGTGCCAGCAGTTACTCGGGGGCTCAGCCCCTGCATTTT.

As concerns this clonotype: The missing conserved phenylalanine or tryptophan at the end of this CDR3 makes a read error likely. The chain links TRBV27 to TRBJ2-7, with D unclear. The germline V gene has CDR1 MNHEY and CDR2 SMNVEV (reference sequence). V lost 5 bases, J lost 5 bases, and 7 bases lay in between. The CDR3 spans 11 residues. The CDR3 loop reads CASSLYNEQYS. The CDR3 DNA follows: TGTGCCAGCAGTCTATACAACGAGCAGTACTCC.

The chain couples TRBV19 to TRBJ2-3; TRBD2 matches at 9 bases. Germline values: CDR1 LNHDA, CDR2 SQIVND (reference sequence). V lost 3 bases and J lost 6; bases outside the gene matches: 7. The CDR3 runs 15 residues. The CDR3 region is CASSIGGGAIDTQYF. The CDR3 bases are TGTGCCAGTAGTATCGGCGGGGGGGCCATTGATACGCAGTATTTT.